This TCR beta chain appears in the sequencing data of a study of regulatory T cells in long-lasting Graves disease. With respect to this clonotype: One end of the junction is discordant with germline, which a read error may explain.

Relying on iRepertoire HTBI primers and Arm-PCR of CDR3 regions, the team built TCR beta libraries. The authors' processing: Samples collectively showed more than 55 TRBV and more than 11 TRBJ segments. TCRdb processed the multiplex PCR reads anew with MiXCR; each CDR3 protein has one entry. TCRdb, not the authors, supplied the V and J calls. The data hold a few hundred thousand distinct CDR3 sequences, with 20% to 30% observed a single time. Time point here: persistent/refractory GD, antithyroid drugs over 5 years with positive TRAb. RNA isolated from PBMCs was used to make the TCR library. The diagnosis of Graves' disease used American Thyroid Association guidelines. The input for sequencing was peripheral blood mononuclear cells (PBMCs), taken when the disease was refractory, from a patient treated with antithyroid drugs. The clonotype comes from a female donor with Graves disease.

CDR3 DNA sequence: TGTGCCTGGAGTGTATCGGGGAACACTGATGCTTTCTTT. Translating it yields CAWSVSGNTDAFF. The rearrangement joins TRBV30 to TRBJ1-1, with no clear D. Germline assignment: CDR1 GTSNPN and CDR2 SVGIG (reference sequence). The length of the CDR3 is 13 residues.